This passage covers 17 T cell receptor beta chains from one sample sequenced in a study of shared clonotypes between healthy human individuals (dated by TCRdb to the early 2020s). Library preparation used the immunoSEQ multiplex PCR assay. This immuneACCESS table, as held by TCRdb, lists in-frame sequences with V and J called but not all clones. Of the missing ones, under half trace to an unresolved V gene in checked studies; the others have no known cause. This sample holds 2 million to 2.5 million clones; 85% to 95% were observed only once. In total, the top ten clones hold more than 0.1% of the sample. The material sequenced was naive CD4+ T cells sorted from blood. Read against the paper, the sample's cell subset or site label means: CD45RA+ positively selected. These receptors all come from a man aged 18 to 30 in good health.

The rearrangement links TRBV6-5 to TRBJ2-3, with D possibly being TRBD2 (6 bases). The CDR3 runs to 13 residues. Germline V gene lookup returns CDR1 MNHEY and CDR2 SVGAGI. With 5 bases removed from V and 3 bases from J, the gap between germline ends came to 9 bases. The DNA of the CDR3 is TGTGCCAGCAGTAGACTAGGTACAGATACGCAGTATTTT. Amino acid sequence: CASSRLGTDTQYF.

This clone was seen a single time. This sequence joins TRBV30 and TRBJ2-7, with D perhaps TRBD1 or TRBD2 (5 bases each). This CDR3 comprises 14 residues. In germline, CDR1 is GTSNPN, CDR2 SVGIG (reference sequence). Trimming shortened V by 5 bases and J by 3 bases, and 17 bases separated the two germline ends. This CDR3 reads CAWEPGRLGYEQYF. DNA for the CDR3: TGTGCCTGGGAGCCGGGACGCCTCGGCTACGAGCAGTACTTC.

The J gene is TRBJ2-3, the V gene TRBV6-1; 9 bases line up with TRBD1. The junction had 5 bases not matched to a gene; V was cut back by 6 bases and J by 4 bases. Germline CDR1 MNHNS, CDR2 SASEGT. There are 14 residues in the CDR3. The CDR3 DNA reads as TGTGCCAGCAGCCGGGACAGGGTGGCAGATACGCAGTATTTT. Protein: CASSRDRVADTQYF.

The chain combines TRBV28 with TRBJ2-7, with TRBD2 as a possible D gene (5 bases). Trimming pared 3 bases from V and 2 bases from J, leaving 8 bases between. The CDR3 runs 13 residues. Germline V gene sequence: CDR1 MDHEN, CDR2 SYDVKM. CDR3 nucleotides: TGTGCCAGCAGTTTGATGACTACCTACGAGCAGTACTTC. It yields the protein CASSLMTTYEQYF. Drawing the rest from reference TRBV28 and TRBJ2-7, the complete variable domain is DVKVTQSSRYLVKRTGEKVFLECVQDMDHENMFWYRQDPGLGLRLIYFSYDVKMKEKGDIPEGYSVSREKKERFSLILESASTNQTSMYLCASSLMTTYEQYFGPGTRLTVT.

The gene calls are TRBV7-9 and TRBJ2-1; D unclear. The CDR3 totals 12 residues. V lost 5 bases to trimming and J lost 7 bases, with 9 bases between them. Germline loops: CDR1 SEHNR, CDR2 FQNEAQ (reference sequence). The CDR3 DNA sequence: TGTGCCAGCAGCGATAGGGTTAATGAGCAGTTCTTC. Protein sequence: CASSDRVNEQFF.

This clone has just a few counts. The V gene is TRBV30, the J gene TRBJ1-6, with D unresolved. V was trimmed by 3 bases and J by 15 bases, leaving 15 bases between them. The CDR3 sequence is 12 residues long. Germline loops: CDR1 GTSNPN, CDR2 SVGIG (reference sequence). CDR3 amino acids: CAWRPKGQVLHF. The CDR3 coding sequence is TGTGCCTGGAGACCAAAGGGTCAGGTCCTCCACTTT.

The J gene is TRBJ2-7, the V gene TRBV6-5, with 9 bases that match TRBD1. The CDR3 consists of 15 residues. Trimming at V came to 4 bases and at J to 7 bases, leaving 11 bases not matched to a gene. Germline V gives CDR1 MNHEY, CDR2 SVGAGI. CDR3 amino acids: CASSSLPGQGREQYF. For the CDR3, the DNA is TGTGCCAGCAGTTCTCTGCCGGGACAGGGCAGAGAGCAGTACTTC.

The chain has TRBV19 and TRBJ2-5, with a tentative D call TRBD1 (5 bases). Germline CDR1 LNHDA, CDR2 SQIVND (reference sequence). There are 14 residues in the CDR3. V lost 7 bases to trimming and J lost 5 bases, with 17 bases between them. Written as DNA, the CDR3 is TGTGCCAGTAAAATACAGGCCTTCGGGGAGACCCAGTACTTC. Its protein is CASKIQAFGETQYF.

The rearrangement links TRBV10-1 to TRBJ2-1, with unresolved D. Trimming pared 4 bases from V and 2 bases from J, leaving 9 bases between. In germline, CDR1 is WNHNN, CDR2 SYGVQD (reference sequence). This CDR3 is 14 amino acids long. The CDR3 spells CASSAESPYNEQFF. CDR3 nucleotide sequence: TGCGCCAGCAGTGCCGAGAGCCCCTACAATGAGCAGTTCTTC.

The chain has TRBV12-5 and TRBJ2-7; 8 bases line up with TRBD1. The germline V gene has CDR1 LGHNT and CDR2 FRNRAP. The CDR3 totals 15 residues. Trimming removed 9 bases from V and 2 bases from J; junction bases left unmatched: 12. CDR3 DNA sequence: TGTGCTAGCTCTTACCGGGACAGGACGACCTACGAGCAGTACTTC. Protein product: CASSYRDRTTYEQYF.

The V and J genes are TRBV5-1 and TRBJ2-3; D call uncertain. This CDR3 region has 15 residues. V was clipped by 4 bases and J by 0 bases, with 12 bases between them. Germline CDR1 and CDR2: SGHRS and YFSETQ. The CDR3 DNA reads TGCGCCAGCAGCCGCCTCCTAGGGAGCACAGATACGCAGTATTTT. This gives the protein CASSRLLGSTDTQYF. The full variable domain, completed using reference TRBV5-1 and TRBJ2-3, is KAGVTQTPRYLIKTRGQQVTLSCSPISGHRSVSWYQQTPGQGLQFLFEYFSETQRNKGNFPGRFSGRQFSNSRSEMNVSTLELGDSALYLCASSRLLGSTDTQYFGPGTRLTVL.

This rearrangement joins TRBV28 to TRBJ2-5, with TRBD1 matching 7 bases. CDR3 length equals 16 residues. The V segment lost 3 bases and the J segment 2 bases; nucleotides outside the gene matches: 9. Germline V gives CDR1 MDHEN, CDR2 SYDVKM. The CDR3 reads CASSLRRGLIQETQYF. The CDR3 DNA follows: TGTGCCAGCAGTTTGCGTAGGGGGCTCATTCAAGAGACCCAGTACTTC.

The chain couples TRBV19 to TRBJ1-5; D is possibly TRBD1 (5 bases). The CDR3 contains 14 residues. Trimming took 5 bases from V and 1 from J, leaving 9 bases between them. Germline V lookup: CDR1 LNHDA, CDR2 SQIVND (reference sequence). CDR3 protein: CASSSRDSNQPQHF. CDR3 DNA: TGTGCCAGTAGTTCCCGGGACAGCAATCAGCCCCAGCATTTT.

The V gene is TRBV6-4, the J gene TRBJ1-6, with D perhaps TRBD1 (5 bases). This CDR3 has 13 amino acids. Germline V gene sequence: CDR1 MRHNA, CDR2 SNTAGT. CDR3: CVGVIKGNSPLHF. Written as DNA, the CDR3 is TGTGTCGGGGTTATCAAGGGGAATTCACCCCTCCACTTT.

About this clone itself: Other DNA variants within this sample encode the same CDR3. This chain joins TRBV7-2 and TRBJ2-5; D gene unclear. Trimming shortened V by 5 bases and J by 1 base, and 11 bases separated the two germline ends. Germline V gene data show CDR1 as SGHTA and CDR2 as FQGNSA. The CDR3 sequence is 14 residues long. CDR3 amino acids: CASSPSLLQETQYF. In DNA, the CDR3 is TGTGCCAGCAGCCCGTCGTTACTCCAAGAGACCCAGTACTTC.

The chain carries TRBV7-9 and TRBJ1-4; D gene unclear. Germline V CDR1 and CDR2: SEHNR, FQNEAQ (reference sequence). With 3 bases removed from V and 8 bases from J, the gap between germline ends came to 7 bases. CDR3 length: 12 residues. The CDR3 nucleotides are TGTGCCAGCAGCTTTGAATCGGAAAAACTGTTTTTT. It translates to CASSFESEKLFF.

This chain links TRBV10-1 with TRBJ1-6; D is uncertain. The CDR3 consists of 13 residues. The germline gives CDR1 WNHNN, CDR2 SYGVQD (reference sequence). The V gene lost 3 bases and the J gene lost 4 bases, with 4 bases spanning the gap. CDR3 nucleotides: TGCGCCAGCAGTGAAAGATATAATTCACCCCTCCACTTT. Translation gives CASSERYNSPLHF.